A single sample is the source of the 26 T cell receptor beta chains below, sequenced in a study of spatial heterogeneity in lung cancer. TCRdb reprocessed the 5' RACE reads via MiXCR and lists one record per CDR3 protein. The sample has about 86,000 distinct CDR3 sequences, roughly 12% seen once. Time point: sample taken at primary tumor resection. Unsorted tumor, nontumor lung tissue or cryopreserved PBMC supplied the whole RNA. Specimen: PBMCs, collected at surgery. All receptors come from a male donor with early-stage non-small cell lung cancer.

This clonotype has only a few counts. The chain links TRBV9 to TRBJ2-2; tentatively, D is TRBD2 (6 bases). The CDR3 is 14 residues long. V lost 4 bases, J lost 6 bases, and 13 bases lay in between. The germline CDR1 and CDR2 sequences are SGDLS and YYNGEE. The CDR3 sequence is CASSRDGTPGELFF. CDR3 sequence (DNA): TGTGCCAGCAGCCGGGACGGGACTCCCGGGGAGCTGTTTTTT.

This sequence joins TRBV7-3 and TRBJ2-3, with D tentatively TRBD1 (6 bases). Germline V CDR1 and CDR2: SGHTA, FQGTGA. Deletions cut 5 bases from V and 6 bases from J, with 12 bases between. The CDR3 loop spans 13 amino acids. The CDR3 region has the DNA TGTGCCAGCAGCGTGCTGCAGGGGGATACGCAGTATTTT. It is translated as CASSVLQGDTQYF.

This clonotype was recorded at least ten times. The chain links TRBV7-9 to TRBJ2-3; no definite D call. The CDR3 sequence is 12 residues long. Germline V gives CDR1 SEHNR, CDR2 FQNEAQ (reference sequence). V dropped 6 bases and J dropped 0 bases, with 4 bases sitting between them. This chain's CDR3 is CASRGSTDTQYF. CDR3 bases: TGTGCCAGCAGGGGGAGCACAGATACGCAGTATTTT.

This clonotype has only a few counts. The chain employs TRBV7-2 and TRBJ1-6; D not certain. The CDR3 runs 14 residues. V was trimmed by 2 bases and J by 7 bases, leaving 9 bases between them. The germline CDR1 and CDR2 sequences are SGHTA and FQGNSA. CDR3 sequence reads: CASSLYNLNSPLHF. The CDR3, as DNA: TGTGCCAGCAGCTTATATAACTTAAATTCACCCCTCCACTTT.

This clonotype was seen more than once but under ten times. The chain has TRBV10-3 and TRBJ2-1, with TRBD2 identical over 15 bases. The CDR3 consists of 15 residues. The germline V gene has CDR1 ENHRY and CDR2 SYGVKD. The trim removed 6 bases at V and 5 bases at J, leaving 2 bases unmatched. The CDR3 DNA follows: TGTGCCATCAGAGGACTAGCGGGAGGGAACAATGAGCAGTTCTTC. Protein: CAIRGLAGGNNEQFF.

The rearrangement links TRBV29-1 to TRBJ2-7; D is unresolved. The CDR3 is 13 amino acids. Trimming took 3 bases from V and 0 from J, leaving 9 bases between them. Germline lookup yields CDR1 SQVTM and CDR2 ANQGSEA. The CDR3 sequence: CSVESDYSYEQYF. CDR3 in DNA: TGCAGCGTTGAGAGCGATTACTCCTACGAGCAGTACTTC.

This clonotype was counted many times. The rearrangement links TRBV30 to TRBJ1-1, with TRBD1 as a possible D gene (6 bases). Germline V gene data show CDR1 as GTSNPN and CDR2 as SVGIG (reference sequence). CDR3 size: 13 residues. V was shortened by 3 bases and J by 3 bases, with 11 bases between the two germline ends. CDR3 DNA sequence: TGTGCCTGGAGGCTTCGACAGGACACTGAAGCTTTCTTT. It translates to CAWRLRQDTEAFF.

This clonotype was recorded many times. The chain is built from TRBV20-1 and TRBJ1-1, with D unresolved. CDR1 and CDR2 from the germline V gene are DFQATT and SNEGSKA (reference sequence). Between the trimmed V and J ends, which lost 0 bases and 1 base, there was a span of 6 bases. There are 13 residues in the CDR3. The CDR3 loop reads CSARDWGNTEAFF. The CDR3 DNA is TGCAGTGCTAGAGATTGGGGGAACACTGAAGCTTTCTTT.

This clonotype was found a few times. The V gene is TRBV20-1, the J gene TRBJ2-5; no clear D. CDR1 DFQATT and CDR2 SNEGSKA come from the germline V gene (reference sequence). V was pared by 5 bases and J by 8 bases, with 15 bases between. CDR3 size: 12 residues. The CDR3 spells CSASFPDVTQYF. CDR3 coding DNA: TGCAGTGCTTCGTTCCCAGATGTCACCCAGTACTTC.

This rearrangement joins TRBV2 to TRBJ2-1; 8 positions agree with TRBD1. This CDR3 spans 14 amino acids. Looked up from germline, CDR1 is SNHLY and CDR2 is FYNNEI. The V and J ends lost 6 bases and 7 bases, in that order; junction bases with no gene match: 8. The CDR3 protein is CASRQRTGPNEQFF. In DNA, the CDR3 is TGTGCCAGCAGACAAAGGACAGGGCCTAATGAGCAGTTCTTC. Combining the CDR3 with reference TRBV2 and TRBJ2-1 gives the whole variable domain EPEVTQTPSHQVTQMGQEVILRCVPISNHLYFYWYRQILGQKVEFLVSFYNNEISEKSEIFDDQFSVERPDGSNFTLKIRSTKLEDSAMYFCASRQRTGPNEQFFGPGTRLTVL.

The chain uses TRBV6-1 and TRBJ1-2, with D perhaps matching TRBD1 (6 bases). Germline-derived CDR1 and CDR2 are MNHNS and SASEGT. Trimming pared 0 bases from V and 7 bases from J, leaving 15 bases between. This CDR3 has 15 amino acids. CDR3 coding DNA: TGTGCCAGCAGTGAAGCGGGCAGGGGAAATCCTGGCTACACCTTC. Translating it yields CASSEAGRGNPGYTF.

The chain has TRBV29-1 and TRBJ1-2; TRBD1 matches at 10 bases. The J segment lost 1 base and the V segment lost 8 bases, leaving 4 bases of the junction unmatched. Germline CDR1 is SQVTM and CDR2 is ANQGSEA. The CDR3 contains 13 residues. In DNA form, the CDR3 reads TGCAGCCTTTGGACAGGGGGTAACTATGGCTACACCTTC. This translates into CSLWTGGNYGYTF. The whole variable domain, remainder taken from reference TRBV29-1 and TRBJ1-2, is SAVISQKPSRDICQRGTSLTIQCQVDSQVTMMFWYRQQPGQSLTLIATANQGSEATYESGFVIDKFPISRPNLTFSTLTVSNMSPEDSSIYLCSLWTGGNYGYTFGSGTRLTVV.

A few counts support this clonotype. The chain is built from TRBV6-5 and TRBJ2-2, with D possibly being TRBD2 (6 bases). Per the germline V gene, CDR1 is MNHEY and CDR2 is SVGAGI. This CDR3 contains 13 residues. V lost 10 bases and J 8 bases, leaving 17 bases between the germline ends. The CDR3 DNA follows: TGTGCCACCGGTGGGGGGAGAAAAGGGGAGCTGTTTTTT. Translation gives CATGGGRKGELFF.

The genes are TRBV7-9 and TRBJ1-6; TRBD1 is a possible D gene (5 bases). Germline CDR1 and CDR2: SEHNR and FQNEAQ (reference sequence). The CDR3 has 13 amino acids. V dropped 5 bases and J dropped 11 bases, with 13 bases sitting between them. CDR3 DNA: TGTGCCAGCAGCCGGGACGAGGGGACACCCCTCCACTTT. Protein: CASSRDEGTPLHF.

This clonotype has at least ten counts. The chain has TRBV7-3 and TRBJ2-2; either TRBD1 or TRBD2 may fit D (5 bases each). There are 17 residues in the CDR3. Germline V CDR1 and CDR2: SGHTA, FQGTGA. V lost 5 bases, J lost 1 base, and 17 bases lay in between. CDR3: CASSRQSGTLNTGELFF. As DNA, the CDR3 is TGTGCCAGCAGCCGACAGTCCGGGACGCTGAACACCGGGGAGCTGTTTTTT.

The chain recombines TRBV29-1 with TRBJ2-7; 8 bases map to TRBD1. This CDR3 comprises 13 residues. The trim removed 6 bases at V and 3 bases at J, leaving 7 bases unmatched. The V gene's germline CDR1 is SQVTM and CDR2 ANQGSEA. The CDR3 DNA is TGCAGCGTAAGGACAGGGAGTTTCTACGAGCAGTACTTC. This sequence encodes CSVRTGSFYEQYF.

In its sample, this clonotype was seen a few times. This chain joins TRBV7-6 and TRBJ2-2, with 8 bases fitting TRBD1. Per the germline V gene, CDR1 is SGHVS and CDR2 is FNYEAQ. V was clipped by 4 bases and J by 0 bases; unmatched bases: 7. This CDR3 contains 17 residues. The CDR3: CASSSRTGQTNTGELFF. The CDR3 nucleotides read TGTGCCAGCAGCTCTAGGACAGGGCAAACGAACACCGGGGAGCTGTTTTTT.

This clonotype was seen repeatedly, ten times or more. The J gene is TRBJ1-2, the V gene TRBV27; D gene uncertain. CDR1 is MNHEY and CDR2 is SMNVEV in the germline V gene (reference sequence). V lost 7 bases to trimming and J lost 4 bases, with 13 bases between them. The CDR3 loop spans 13 amino acids. The CDR3 region has the DNA TGTGCCAGCAAGGCCCCCGAGAGCTATGGCTACACCTTC. Protein product: CASKAPESYGYTF.

The CDR3 DNA reads TGCGCCAGCAGCTTACCGTTAGCGGGAGGGCAAAATGAGCAGTTCTTC. Its protein is CASSLPLAGGQNEQFF. V is TRBV5-1 and J is TRBJ2-1, with TRBD2 matching over 11 bases. There are 16 residues in the CDR3. Germline loops: CDR1 SGHRS, CDR2 YFSETQ. V lost 2 bases to trimming and J lost 7 bases; unmatched junction nucleotides: 8.

The chain couples TRBV29-1 to TRBJ2-5; 9 bases map to TRBD2. The V and J ends lost 4 bases and 5 bases, in that order; junction bases with no gene match: 20. Germline lookup yields CDR1 SQVTM and CDR2 ANQGSEA. The CDR3 has 18 amino acids. The chain's CDR3 is CSVAVSGGNPISSETQYF. In DNA, the CDR3 is TGCAGCGTTGCCGTTAGCGGGGGCAATCCCATTTCCAGTGAGACCCAGTACTTC.

J is TRBJ1-1 and V is TRBV6-5, with 7 bases aligning to TRBD1. From germline, CDR1 is MNHEY and CDR2 SVGAGI. The ends lost 4 bases at V and 5 bases at J; junction bases unmatched: 10. This CDR3 region has 15 residues. CDR3 DNA: TGTGCCAGCAGTTCCCCGGGAGGGGGCGGAACTGAAGCTTTCTTT. Protein product: CASSSPGGGGTEAFF.

The chain recombines TRBV29-1 with TRBJ1-5; D not resolved. This CDR3 is 13 amino acids long. Germline V gene sequence: CDR1 SQVTM, CDR2 ANQGSEA. Trimming took 4 bases from V and 7 from J, leaving 14 bases between them. For the CDR3, the DNA is TGCAGCGTTGGTGAGGGAGGAGGCCAGCCCCAGCATTTT. Its protein is CSVGEGGGQPQHF.

This clonotype was observed a few times. CDR3 amino acids: CSARVSEWTGYGYTF. CDR3 DNA: TGCAGTGCTAGAGTGTCAGAGTGGACAGGGTATGGCTACACCTTC. The V and J genes are TRBV20-1 and TRBJ1-2, with 8 bases that match TRBD1. The CDR3 runs 15 residues. The germline V gene has CDR1 DFQATT and CDR2 SNEGSKA (reference sequence). The V gene end was trimmed by 1 base and the J gene end by 5 bases; junction bases not matched to a gene: 9.

This clonotype has just a few counts. The rearrangement joins TRBV19 to TRBJ2-1; D might be TRBD1 (6 bases). Germline V lookup: CDR1 LNHDA, CDR2 SQIVND (reference sequence). The CDR3 totals 15 residues. V lost 5 bases and J lost 4, with 15 bases in between. CDR3 sequence (DNA): TGTGCCAGTAGTCTTCAACAGGGACAATACAATGAGCAGTTCTTC. Amino acids: CASSLQQGQYNEQFF. The full variable domain, completed using reference TRBV19 and TRBJ2-1, is DGGITQSPKYLFRKEGQNVTLSCEQNLNHDAMYWYRQDPGQGLRLIYYSQIVNDFQKGDIAEGYSVSREKKESFPLTVTSAQKNPTAFYLCASSLQQGQYNEQFFGPGTRLTVL.

This clonotype was detected a few times. The CDR3 region is CASISGRDNYNEQFF. The DNA for the CDR3 is TGCGCCAGCATTAGCGGGAGGGATAACTACAATGAGCAGTTCTTC. This sequence joins TRBV5-1 and TRBJ2-1; 11 nucleotides match TRBD2. The CDR3 consists of 15 residues. Germline V gene lookup returns CDR1 SGHRS and CDR2 YFSETQ. The junction had 5 bases not matched to a gene; V was cut back by 6 bases and J by 3 bases.

For this clonotype: The germline gene is not matched at one end of the junction; a read error may be the cause. V usage is TRBV15 and J usage is TRBJ2-5, with D possibly being TRBD1 or TRBD2 (5 bases each). The CDR3 contains 15 residues. The germline CDR1 and CDR2 sequences are LNHNV and YYDKDF (reference sequence). The CDR3 nucleotides are TGTGCCACCAGCGGAGAAAGGGGAGTGCAAGAGACCCAGTACTTC. Translated, it gives CATSGERGVQETQYF.